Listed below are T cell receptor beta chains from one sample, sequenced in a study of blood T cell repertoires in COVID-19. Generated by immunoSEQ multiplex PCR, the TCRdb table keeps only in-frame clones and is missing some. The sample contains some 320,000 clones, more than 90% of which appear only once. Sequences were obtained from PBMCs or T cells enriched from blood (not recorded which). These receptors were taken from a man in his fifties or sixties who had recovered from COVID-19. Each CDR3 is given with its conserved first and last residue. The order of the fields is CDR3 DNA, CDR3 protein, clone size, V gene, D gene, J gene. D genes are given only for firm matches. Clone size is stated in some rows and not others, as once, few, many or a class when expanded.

cdr3_nt: TGTGCCACCAGGCAAAGTAGGGGTACTGAGCAGTTCTTC
cdr3_aa: CATRQSRGTEQFF
clone_size: -
v_call: TRBV24-1
d_call: -
j_call: TRBJ2-1

cdr3_nt: TGTGCCAGTATTCGACAGGGCCTCGGTCAGCCCCAGCATTTT
cdr3_aa: CASIRQGLGQPQHF
clone_size: -
v_call: TRBV19
d_call: TRBD1
j_call: TRBJ1-5

cdr3_nt: TGTGCCAGCAGCGTTCTAGCGGGGGGACCCAATGAGCAGTTCTTC
cdr3_aa: CASSVLAGGPNEQFF
clone_size: -
v_call: TRBV9
d_call: TRBD2
j_call: TRBJ2-1

cdr3_nt: TGTGCCACCAGCAGAGATCGGCAGGGGTTAAGCATTCAGTACTTC
cdr3_aa: CATSRDRQGLSIQYF
clone_size: -
v_call: TRBV15
d_call: -
j_call: TRBJ2-4

cdr3_nt: TGTGCCAGCAGCCTGATAGCCAGCACAGATACGCAGTATTTT
cdr3_aa: CASSLIASTDTQYF
clone_size: -
v_call: TRBV7-2
d_call: -
j_call: TRBJ2-3

cdr3_nt: TGTGCCAGCAGCCCTGGGACAGGTGGAAACACCATATATTTT
cdr3_aa: CASSPGTGGNTIYF
clone_size: -
v_call: TRBV5-5
d_call: TRBD1
j_call: TRBJ1-3

cdr3_nt: TGTGCCAGCAGTGACCGACTACACTACGAGCAGTACTTC
cdr3_aa: CASSDRLHYEQYF
clone_size: -
v_call: TRBV6-1
d_call: -
j_call: TRBJ2-7

cdr3_nt: TGCGCCAGCAGCTTCGGGCAGGGGGCTTTATATGAAAAACTGTTTTTT
cdr3_aa: CASSFGQGALYEKLFF
clone_size: -
v_call: TRBV5-1
d_call: TRBD1
j_call: TRBJ1-4

cdr3_nt: TGTGCCAGCAGTCCACACTCGACTTTGGAGACCCAGTACTTC
cdr3_aa: CASSPHSTLETQYF
clone_size: -
v_call: TRBV5-7
d_call: -
j_call: TRBJ2-5

cdr3_nt: TGTGCCAGCAGTTATAGCACAGATACGCAGTATTTT
cdr3_aa: CASSYSTDTQYF
clone_size: -
v_call: TRBV7-3
d_call: -
j_call: TRBJ2-3

cdr3_nt: TGTGCCAGCAGCGGCAGTCGGGGGGGGGACCCCTACAATGAGCAGTTCTTC
cdr3_aa: CASSGSRGGDPYNEQFF
clone_size: -
v_call: TRBV9
d_call: TRBD2
j_call: TRBJ2-1

cdr3_nt: TGTGCCAGCAGTTTGAACAGGGGCAATCAGCCCCAGCATTTT
cdr3_aa: CASSLNRGNQPQHF
clone_size: once
v_call: TRBV7-8
d_call: -
j_call: TRBJ1-5

cdr3_nt: TGTGCCACACTCCATGAGGGGGTTCGAGCTTTCTTT
cdr3_aa: CATLHEGVRAFF
clone_size: -
v_call: TRBV19
d_call: -
j_call: TRBJ1-1

cdr3_nt: TGTGCCAGCTCCCAGCAGAATCTTTCACCAGGGCCGAACACTGAAGCTTTCTTT
cdr3_aa: CASSQQNLSPGPNTEAFF
clone_size: -
v_call: TRBV18
d_call: -
j_call: TRBJ1-1

cdr3_nt: TGTGCCAGCAGCGTACACAGGGTGGCAGATACGCAGTATTTT
cdr3_aa: CASSVHRVADTQYF
clone_size: -
v_call: TRBV9
d_call: -
j_call: TRBJ2-3

cdr3_nt: TGTGCCAGCAGCTTATTGTTGTCGGACACTGAAGCTTTCTTT
cdr3_aa: CASSLLLSDTEAFF
clone_size: -
v_call: TRBV7-8
d_call: -
j_call: TRBJ1-1

cdr3_nt: TGCGCCAGCAGTTCTAGCACCGGGGAGCTGTTTTTT
cdr3_aa: CASSSSTGELFF
clone_size: once
v_call: TRBV10-1
d_call: -
j_call: TRBJ2-2

cdr3_nt: TGCGCCAGCAGTCCCTCGACTAGCGGGATTTACGAGCAGTACTTC
cdr3_aa: CASSPSTSGIYEQYF
clone_size: -
v_call: TRBV5-1
d_call: TRBD2
j_call: TRBJ2-7

cdr3_nt: TGTGCCAGCAGTTACTCCAGTCACGACTATGGCTACACCTTC
cdr3_aa: CASSYSSHDYGYTF
clone_size: -
v_call: TRBV6-2/TRBV6-3
d_call: -
j_call: TRBJ1-2

cdr3_nt: TGTGCCAGCAGTTATACAGCGGGGGGGATTAATGAGCAGTTCTTC
cdr3_aa: CASSYTAGGINEQFF
clone_size: -
v_call: TRBV6-2/TRBV6-3
d_call: TRBD2
j_call: TRBJ2-1

cdr3_nt: TGCAGCGTTAGCCCCGAGACAGGTGGAAACACCATATATTTT
cdr3_aa: CSVSPETGGNTIYF
clone_size: -
v_call: TRBV29-1
d_call: -
j_call: TRBJ1-3

cdr3_nt: TGTGCCAGCAGTGGAGTTTACTCTAGGGAGGGACTAGGAAGCACAGATACGCAGTATTTT
cdr3_aa: CASSGVYSREGLGSTDTQYF
clone_size: -
v_call: TRBV2
d_call: TRBD2
j_call: TRBJ2-3

cdr3_nt: TGCACCAGCAGCCAAGATCCGACAGGCCTGAAAGAGACCCAGTACTTC
cdr3_aa: CTSSQDPTGLKETQYF
clone_size: -
v_call: TRBV1
d_call: -
j_call: TRBJ2-5

cdr3_nt: TGTGCCAGCAGCCATAGCGGGACGGCATACAATGAGCAGTTCTTC
cdr3_aa: CASSHSGTAYNEQFF
clone_size: -
v_call: TRBV3-1/TRBV3-2
d_call: TRBD2
j_call: TRBJ2-1

cdr3_nt: TGTGCCAGCAGCCTCCGAGGAGGGGGCGGCAACACCATATATTTT
cdr3_aa: CASSLRGGGGNTIYF
clone_size: once
v_call: TRBV3-1/TRBV3-2
d_call: TRBD1
j_call: TRBJ1-3

cdr3_nt: TGTGCCAGCCGGACAGGGCTGGGAAACACCATATATTTT
cdr3_aa: CASRTGLGNTIYF
clone_size: -
v_call: TRBV2
d_call: TRBD1
j_call: TRBJ1-3

cdr3_nt: TGCGCCAGCAGCCAACAGATAAACAGTAACTATGGCTACACCTTC
cdr3_aa: CASSQQINSNYGYTF
clone_size: -
v_call: TRBV4-1
d_call: -
j_call: TRBJ1-2

cdr3_nt: TGTGCCAGCAGACAGACAGGGGGTGGGGAAGCTTTCTTT
cdr3_aa: CASRQTGGGEAFF
clone_size: -
v_call: TRBV7-3
d_call: TRBD1
j_call: TRBJ1-1

cdr3_nt: TGTGCCAGCAGTTCCGCGACAGGGGGTTGGGCTGAAGCTTTCTTT
cdr3_aa: CASSSATGGWAEAFF
clone_size: -
v_call: TRBV6-2/TRBV6-3
d_call: TRBD1
j_call: TRBJ1-1

cdr3_nt: TGTGCCAGCAGCCCGGGGGGGGACCAGGACTACAATGAGCAGTTCTTC
cdr3_aa: CASSPGGDQDYNEQFF
clone_size: -
v_call: TRBV7-8
d_call: TRBD2
j_call: TRBJ2-1

cdr3_nt: TGCGCCAGCAGCCAGGACAGGGGTTGGAGTGGCACTGAAGCTTTCTTT
cdr3_aa: CASSQDRGWSGTEAFF
clone_size: -
v_call: TRBV4-3
d_call: TRBD1
j_call: TRBJ1-1

cdr3_nt: TGTGCCAGCAGCGTCGGAGGAGGCGGCTACACCTTC
cdr3_aa: CASSVGGGGYTF
clone_size: -
v_call: TRBV9
d_call: -
j_call: TRBJ1-2

cdr3_nt: TGTGCCAGCACCGGGACTAGCGGGCACCTGGGAGAGACCCAGTACTTC
cdr3_aa: CASTGTSGHLGETQYF
clone_size: -
v_call: TRBV2
d_call: TRBD2
j_call: TRBJ2-5

cdr3_nt: TGTGCCAGCAGTTTGCGTGGGGACTCAGCCTACGAGCAGTACTTC
cdr3_aa: CASSLRGDSAYEQYF
clone_size: once
v_call: TRBV27
d_call: -
j_call: TRBJ2-7

cdr3_nt: TGTGCCAGCAGTTGGGCGAGCTCCTACAATGAGCAGTTCTTC
cdr3_aa: CASSWASSYNEQFF
clone_size: -
v_call: TRBV27
d_call: -
j_call: TRBJ2-1

cdr3_nt: TGTGCCAGCAGCACATTGGAGTCAACTAATGAAAAACTGTTTTTT
cdr3_aa: CASSTLESTNEKLFF
clone_size: -
v_call: TRBV2
d_call: -
j_call: TRBJ1-4

cdr3_nt: TGTGCCAGCTCACCACGTCAGGGTGGCCACACTGAAGCTTTCTTT
cdr3_aa: CASSPRQGGHTEAFF
clone_size: -
v_call: TRBV18
d_call: -
j_call: TRBJ1-1

cdr3_nt: TGCGCCAGCAGCCAAGCTGGGTCAGGGAAAATAGGCACTGAAGCTTTCTTT
cdr3_aa: CASSQAGSGKIGTEAFF
clone_size: -
v_call: TRBV4-1
d_call: -
j_call: TRBJ1-1

cdr3_nt: TGCGCCAGCAGAAATAGGCCAGACCGGGACTTGGCCTACGAGCAGTACTTC
cdr3_aa: CASRNRPDRDLAYEQYF
clone_size: -
v_call: TRBV5-1
d_call: -
j_call: TRBJ2-7

cdr3_nt: TGTGCCAGCAGTTTAAAATGGCGGGAGGGGGGCAATGAGCAGTTCTTC
cdr3_aa: CASSLKWREGGNEQFF
clone_size: -
v_call: TRBV27
d_call: TRBD2
j_call: TRBJ2-1

cdr3_nt: TGTGCCAGCAGCCCCCCTATTTGGGAGAACACAGATACGCAGTATTTT
cdr3_aa: CASSPPIWENTDTQYF
clone_size: -
v_call: TRBV13
d_call: -
j_call: TRBJ2-3

cdr3_nt: TGCGCCAGCAGCTCCCCTTCACTAGCGGGGGCGACAGATACGCAGTATTTT
cdr3_aa: CASSSPSLAGATDTQYF
clone_size: -
v_call: TRBV5-1
d_call: TRBD2
j_call: TRBJ2-3

cdr3_nt: TGTGCCAGCAGCGTAGACACCGGGACAGGGGGGGAGACCCAGTACTTC
cdr3_aa: CASSVDTGTGGETQYF
clone_size: -
v_call: TRBV9
d_call: TRBD1
j_call: TRBJ2-5

cdr3_nt: TGTGCCAGCAGGACCGCCGGGGAGGGAGCCTACGAGCAGTACTTC
cdr3_aa: CASRTAGEGAYEQYF
clone_size: -
v_call: TRBV6-1
d_call: TRBD2
j_call: TRBJ2-7

cdr3_nt: TGTGCCTGGAGTGCCTACTCTGGAAACACCATATATTTT
cdr3_aa: CAWSAYSGNTIYF
clone_size: -
v_call: TRBV30
d_call: -
j_call: TRBJ1-3